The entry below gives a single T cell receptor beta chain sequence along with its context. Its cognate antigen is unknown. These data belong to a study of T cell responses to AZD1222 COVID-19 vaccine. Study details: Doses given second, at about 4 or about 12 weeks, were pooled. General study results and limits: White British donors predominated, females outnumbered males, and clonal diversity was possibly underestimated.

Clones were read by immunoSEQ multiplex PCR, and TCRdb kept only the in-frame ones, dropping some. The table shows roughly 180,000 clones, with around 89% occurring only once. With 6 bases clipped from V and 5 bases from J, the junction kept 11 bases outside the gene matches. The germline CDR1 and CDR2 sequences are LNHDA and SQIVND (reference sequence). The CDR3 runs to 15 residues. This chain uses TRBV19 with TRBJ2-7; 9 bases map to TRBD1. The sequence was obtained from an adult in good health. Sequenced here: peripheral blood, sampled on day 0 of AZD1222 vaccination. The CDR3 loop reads CASRAPGQGPHEQYF. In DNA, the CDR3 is TGTGCCAGTAGGGCGCCGGGACAGGGTCCACACGAGCAGTACTTC.